Listed here are 28 T cell receptor beta chains from one sample, sequenced in a study of blood T cell repertoires in COVID-19. Generated by immunoSEQ multiplex PCR, the TCRdb table keeps only in-frame clones and is missing some. Seen here are around 40,000 clones, 79% observed once, and the top ten hold 30% to 35%. The sequenced sample consisted of peripheral blood. The receptors originated from a woman of 80 years or more with acute or convalescent COVID-19.

This chain links TRBV19 with TRBJ1-2; no firm D call. This CDR3 region has 16 residues. Germline CDR1 reads LNHDA; CDR2 reads SQIVND (reference sequence). Deletions cut 6 bases from V and 2 bases from J, with 19 bases between. The CDR3 nucleotides read TGTGCCAGTAGCCGCCCCGGGTCCCAGAACAACTATGGCTACACCTTC. Protein sequence: CASSRPGSQNNYGYTF.

The chain uses TRBV21-1 and TRBJ2-1; TRBD2 is the table's D call and was not checked against the DNA. TRBV21-1 is deemed a pseudogene. There are 15 residues in the CDR3. CDR3: CASSWVSGQANEQFF. CDR3 bases: TGTGCCAGCAGCTGGGTTAGCGGGCAAGCAAATGAGCAGTTCTTC.

V is TRBV9 and J is TRBJ1-1, with TRBD1 matching over 10 bases. V shed 2 bases and J 0 bases; nucleotides not matched to a gene: 1. This CDR3 comprises 15 residues. Looked up from germline, CDR1 is SGDLS and CDR2 is YYNGEE. This chain's CDR3 is CASSVGTGVNTEAFF. The CDR3 DNA reads as TGTGCCAGCAGCGTGGGGACAGGGGTGAACACTGAAGCTTTCTTT.

The rearrangement uses TRBV6-5 and TRBJ2-7, with 14 bases identical to TRBD2. This CDR3 is built from 15 residues. The junction had 1 base not matched to a gene; V was cut back by 2 bases and J by 4 bases. From germline, CDR1 is MNHEY and CDR2 SVGAGI. CDR3 DNA sequence: TGTGCCAGCAGTTACGGACTAGCGGGGGGATACGAGCAGTACTTC. Protein: CASSYGLAGGYEQYF.

This clone was recorded a few times. Other DNA sequences of this sample code for an identical CDR3. The chain is built from TRBV30 and TRBJ2-3, with TRBD2 matching 16 bases. Germline CDR1 GTSNPN, CDR2 SVGIG (reference sequence). This CDR3 spans 19 amino acids. Trimming cost V 0 bases and J 0 bases; bases outside gene matches: 6. CDR3 amino acids: CAWSVGLAGGPRSTDTQYF. CDR3 bases: TGTGCCTGGAGTGTGGGACTAGCGGGAGGGCCTCGAAGCACAGATACGCAGTATTTT.

The rearrangement joins TRBV5-4 to TRBJ1-3; 8 bases fit TRBD1. Germline V gene sequence: CDR1 SGHNT, CDR2 YYREEE (reference sequence). The CDR3 has 16 amino acids. Germline trimming cut 4 bases from V and 0 bases from J; bases unmatched to any gene: 6. In DNA form, the CDR3 reads TGTGCCAGCAGCCCCGGACAGGGCCGCTCTGGAAACACCATATATTTT. Protein product: CASSPGQGRSGNTIYF.

V gene TRBV7-9 combines with J gene TRBJ2-5; weak D call: TRBD1 (5 bases). This CDR3 has 14 amino acids. V lost 5 bases, J lost 5 bases, and 15 bases lay in between. The germline gives CDR1 SEHNR, CDR2 FQNEAQ (reference sequence). In DNA form, the CDR3 reads TGTGCCAGCAGCATACTCGCAGGGTTGGAGACCCAGTACTTC. Protein sequence: CASSILAGLETQYF.

The V call is TRBV21-1, the J call TRBJ1-5; the DNA was not used to check the table's D call, TRBD1. TRBV21-1 is marked as a pseudogene. The CDR3 covers 15 residues. The CDR3 nucleotides read TGTGCCAGCATCAGACAGAGACCATCAAATCAGCCCCAGCATTTT. Translation gives CASIRQRPSNQPQHF.

This chain uses TRBV27 with TRBJ2-7; D is possibly TRBD1 (6 bases). In germline, CDR1 is MNHEY, CDR2 SMNVEV (reference sequence). Trimming stripped 4 bases from V and 5 bases from J, with 27 bases between. The CDR3 extends over 18 amino acids. The CDR3 loop reads CASSSVPTTQGPVNEQYF. The CDR3 nucleotides are TGTGCCAGCAGTTCGGTCCCGACCACACAGGGCCCTGTGAACGAGCAGTACTTC.

Worth noting for this clone: At one end the junction does not follow the germline gene, possibly because of a read error. The chain recombines TRBV19 with TRBJ1-2, with D maybe TRBD1 (6 bases). CDR1 is LNHDA and CDR2 is SQIVND in the germline V gene (reference sequence). This CDR3 comprises 12 residues. The CDR3: CATSRTDYGYTF. In DNA, the CDR3 is TGTGCCACTAGTAGGACAGACTATGGCTACACCTTC.

The chain couples TRBV12-5 to TRBJ2-1; 10 nucleotides match TRBD2. Germline assignment: CDR1 LGHNT and CDR2 FRNRAP. The V segment lost 7 bases and the J segment 8 bases; nucleotides outside the gene matches: 8. This CDR3 is built from 14 residues. CDR3 in DNA: TGTGCTAGTGTTCCTAGCGGGAGTAGATATGAGCAGTTCTTC. Its translation: CASVPSGSRYEQFF.

This chain connects TRBV15 to TRBJ1-1; D remains unclear. Germline values: CDR1 LNHNV, CDR2 YYDKDF (reference sequence). The CDR3 is 13 residues long. V gave up 6 bases and J gave up 7 bases, with 15 bases separating them. The CDR3 sequence is CATSPTRRIEAFF. In DNA form, the CDR3 reads TGTGCCACCAGTCCAACTCGGAGGATTGAAGCTTTCTTT.

V usage is TRBV19 and J usage is TRBJ1-5; 9 bases are a match to TRBD1. This CDR3 is built from 18 residues. Germline-derived CDR1 and CDR2 are LNHDA and SQIVND (reference sequence). The junction had 19 bases not matched to a gene; V was cut back by 7 bases and J by 6 bases. CDR3: CASTRQGRGQGGVQPQHF. DNA for the CDR3: TGTGCCAGTACCAGGCAGGGGCGGGGACAGGGTGGTGTTCAGCCCCAGCATTTT.

The V call is TRBV12-3 or TRBV12-4, the J call TRBJ2-7; no firm D call. This CDR3 has 13 residues. V lost 4 bases and J 6 bases, leaving 13 bases between the germline ends. CDR3 nucleotides: TGTGCCAGCAGTTCCACTCGCAGAGGCGAGCAGTACTTC. Protein product: CASSSTRRGEQYF.

The rearrangement links TRBV13 to TRBJ2-3, with 11 bases matching TRBD2. CDR3 length: 18 amino acids. V was clipped by 5 bases and J by 1 base; unmatched bases: 11. Looked up from germline, CDR1 is PRHDT and CDR2 is FYEKMQ (reference sequence). CDR3 sequence (DNA): TGTGCCAGCAGCGGCCCGACTAGCGGGGTAGTAGGCACAGATACGCAGTATTTT. Translating it yields CASSGPTSGVVGTDTQYF.

The genes are TRBV19 and TRBJ1-2; D may be TRBD1 (6 bases). Trimming stripped 3 bases from V and 1 base from J, with 12 bases between. Germline V gene data show CDR1 as LNHDA and CDR2 as SQIVND (reference sequence). CDR3 length: 15 residues. The CDR3 is CASSIDRPFNYGYTF. The CDR3 region has the DNA TGTGCCAGTAGTATCGACAGGCCCTTTAACTATGGCTACACCTTC.

In its sample, this clone was seen once. V is TRBV7-7 and J is TRBJ2-2; D possibly corresponds to TRBD2 (5 bases). CDR1 SSHAT and CDR2 FNYEAQ come from the germline V gene (reference sequence). The CDR3 has 14 amino acids. V was cut by 3 bases and J by 6 bases, with 11 bases left in between. CDR3 nucleotide sequence: TGTGCCAGCAGCTTTGGGAGTCCCGCCGGGGAGCTGTTTTTT. This translates into CASSFGSPAGELFF.

This clone has more than one count but fewer than ten. The chain couples TRBV6-5 to TRBJ2-1; 9 positions match TRBD1. After removal of 3 bases from V and 7 bases from J, the junction contained 4 bases not matched to a gene. The CDR3 spans 14 residues. CDR1 MNHEY and CDR2 SVGAGI come from the germline V gene. In DNA form, the CDR3 reads TGTGCCAGCAGTTATTCGACAGGGGGGAATGAGCAGTTCTTC. Its protein is CASSYSTGGNEQFF.

This chain connects TRBV5-4 to TRBJ2-1, with 8 bases aligning to TRBD2. The CDR3 is made up of 18 amino acids. V shed 0 bases, J shed 5 bases, and the junction held 13 bases outside the gene matches. The germline CDR1 and CDR2 sequences are SGHNT and YYREEE (reference sequence). CDR3 residues: CASSLGSTGLVEDNEQFF. Written as DNA, the CDR3 is TGTGCCAGCAGCTTGGGGTCTACGGGACTAGTCGAGGACAATGAGCAGTTCTTC.

The chain employs TRBV5-1 and TRBJ2-6, with TRBD1 identical over 7 bases. Germline V gives CDR1 SGHRS, CDR2 YFSETQ. This CDR3 has 16 amino acids. The junction had 3 bases not matched to a gene; V was cut back by 3 bases and J by 0 bases. The DNA of the CDR3 is TGCGCCAGCAGCTCGGGACAGATCTCTGGGGCCAACGTCCTGACTTTC. Its translation is CASSSGQISGANVLTF.

The chain is built from TRBV9 and TRBJ2-2; unclear D gene. Germline V gives CDR1 SGDLS, CDR2 YYNGEE. The CDR3 is made up of 12 amino acids. The V end was cut by 0 bases, the J end by 7 bases, with 4 bases between. CDR3: CASSVGVGELFF. The CDR3, as DNA: TGTGCCAGCAGCGTAGGAGTCGGGGAGCTGTTTTTT. Filled out from reference TRBV9 and TRBJ2-2, the complete variable domain reads DSGVTQTPKHLITATGQRVTLRCSPRSGDLSVYWYQQSLDQGLQFLIQYYNGEERAKGNILERFSAQQFPDLHSELNLSSLELGDSALYFCASSVGVGELFFGEGSRLTVL.

This clone has a single count. The chain links TRBV19 to TRBJ1-6, with D unresolved. Trimming pared 2 bases from V and 4 bases from J, leaving 9 bases between. The CDR3 is made up of 15 amino acids. The germline V gene has CDR1 LNHDA and CDR2 SQIVND (reference sequence). The CDR3 sequence is CASSITQQYNSPLHF. The DNA of the CDR3 is TGTGCCAGTAGTATAACGCAACAGTATAATTCACCCCTCCACTTT. Full variable domain (missing parts from reference TRBV19 and TRBJ1-6): DGGITQSPKYLFRKEGQNVTLSCEQNLNHDAMYWYRQDPGQGLRLIYYSQIVNDFQKGDIAEGYSVSREKKESFPLTVTSAQKNPTAFYLCASSITQQYNSPLHFGNGTRLTVT.

The J gene is TRBJ1-3, the V gene TRBV2; a weak D match, TRBD1 (6 bases). Germline lookup yields CDR1 SNHLY and CDR2 FYNNEI. This CDR3 has 13 residues. V lost 8 bases and J 2 bases, leaving 10 bases between the germline ends. The CDR3 loop reads CASLQGPGNTIYF. In DNA, the CDR3 is TGTGCCAGCCTACAGGGACCTGGAAACACCATATATTTT.

The V gene is TRBV7-3, the J gene TRBJ2-1; 7 nucleotides agree with TRBD2. The V gene's germline CDR1 is SGHTA and CDR2 FQGTGA. With 3 bases clipped from V and 0 bases from J, the junction kept 2 bases outside the gene matches. The CDR3 has 15 amino acids. CDR3 DNA sequence: TGTGCCAGCAGCTTGGGGGGGAACTCCTACAATGAGCAGTTCTTC. Its translation is CASSLGGNSYNEQFF.

This clone was observed a few times. The chain carries TRBV10-1 and TRBJ2-1; no clear D. Trimming took 8 bases from V and 10 from J, leaving 6 bases between them. The CDR3 is made up of 9 amino acids. Per germline, CDR1 WNHNN and CDR2 SYGVQD (reference sequence). CDR3 DNA: TGCGCCAGCGCGGAGGAGCAGTTCTTC. It specifies CASAEEQFF.

CDR3 sequence reads: CSASTGQGGLGPLTDTQYF. CDR3 nucleotide sequence: TGCAGTGCTAGTACGGGACAGGGTGGACTTGGCCCCCTCACAGATACGCAGTATTTT. This rearrangement joins TRBV20-1 to TRBJ2-3; TRBD1 matches at 9 bases. The germline gives CDR1 DFQATT, CDR2 SNEGSKA (reference sequence). The ends lost 3 bases at V and 2 bases at J; junction bases unmatched: 18. The CDR3 has 19 residues.

The V gene is TRBV5-8, the J gene TRBJ2-1; D unresolved. Germline CDR1 SGHTS, CDR2 YDEGEE. Trimming shortened V by 1 base and J by 6 bases, and 14 bases separated the two germline ends. This CDR3 comprises 15 residues. The CDR3 sequence is CASSLSPLERNEQFF. Written as DNA, the CDR3 is TGTGCCAGCAGCTTGTCCCCTCTTGAGCGCAATGAGCAGTTCTTC.

The J gene is TRBJ1-2, the V gene TRBV2; D is unclear. The CDR3 runs to 13 residues. V was cut by 3 bases and J by 8 bases, with 13 bases left in between. From germline, CDR1 is SNHLY and CDR2 FYNNEI. CDR3 region: CASSDWASTGYTF. In DNA, the CDR3 is TGTGCCAGCAGTGACTGGGCGAGTACGGGCTACACCTTC.